This T cell receptor (beta chain) was observed in a study of shared clonotypes between healthy human individuals. Overall study context: Used for every donor were three CD4 naive, three CD4 memory, two CD8 naive and one CD8 memory plate.

Regarding the study as a whole: Clonotype sharing among donors, it was expected, would be affected by sequencing depth. When compared with the clonotypes that were shared by all four sorted-subset donors, the non-shared clonotypes turned out to have lower generation probabilities.

About 33,000 T cell genomes (around 200 ng DNA) went into each sorted-subset replicate. Some clones are missing from TCRdb's copy, which holds only in-frame ones; the method was immunoSEQ multiplex PCR. Of 2 million to 2.5 million clones in the sample, 90% to 95% are singletons; the top ten hold 1.5% to 2%. Remarks on this clone: Its specificity is unknown.

Trimming removed 3 bases at V and 4 bases at J, with 28 bases between. This CDR3 is built from 19 residues. The germline V gene has CDR1 MNHNS and CDR2 SASEGT. In the naive CD8 group, cells lacked CD45RO and were positively selected for CCR7, so terminally differentiated effector memory CD45RA+ cells were left out. The source of this sequence is a man between 18 and 35 years old in good health. Some clones in this sample may be carry-over from other donors' samples. Input material: naive CD8+ T cells from PBMCs. The chain carries TRBV6-1 and TRBJ2-7; D remains unclear. Here the CDR3 reads CASSDAPPIWGTYPYEQYF. As DNA, the CDR3 is TGTGCCAGCAGTGACGCCCCGCCGATTTGGGGTACGTATCCATACGAGCAGTACTTC.